These 27 T cell receptor beta chains share one sample of origin, sequenced in a study of cytomegalovirus exposure and HLA in healthy donors. The protocol was immunoSEQ multiplex PCR, while the TCRdb copy is restricted to in-frame clones and leaves out a portion. The profile shows roughly 100,000 clones, roughly nine tenths of them singletons. Source material: PBMCs. Every receptor here comes from a young woman in good health and CMV-seropositive.

This clone came up a few times. This rearrangement joins TRBV19 to TRBJ2-7; 9 bases map to TRBD2. The CDR3 length is 15 residues. Trimming at V came to 5 bases and at J to 2 bases, leaving 7 bases not matched to a gene. Per germline, CDR1 LNHDA and CDR2 SQIVND (reference sequence). CDR3 coding DNA: TGTGCCAGTAGTCCCTATAGCGGGAGTACCTACGAGCAGTACTTC. Translation: CASSPYSGSTYEQYF.

This chain uses TRBV30 with TRBJ2-1, with D possibly matching TRBD1 (5 bases). The length of the CDR3 is 18 residues. Trimming took 0 bases from V and 9 from J, leaving 27 bases between them. Germline assignment: CDR1 GTSNPN and CDR2 SVGIG (reference sequence). The CDR3 spells CAWSVIPQVSLPIPEQFF. The CDR3 coding sequence is TGTGCCTGGAGTGTAATCCCACAGGTGAGCCTTCCCATACCTGAGCAGTTCTTC. The variable domain in full, with the rest retrieved from reference TRBV30 and TRBJ2-1, is SQTIHQWPATLVQPVGSPLSLECTVEGTSNPNLYWYRQAAGRGLQLLFYSVGIGQISSEVPQNLSASRPQDRQFILSSKKLLLSDSGFYLCAWSVIPQVSLPIPEQFFGPGTRLTVL.

The chain couples TRBV18 to TRBJ2-4; D call uncertain. V lost 0 bases and J lost 8, with 11 bases in between. Germline V lookup: CDR1 KGHSH, CDR2 LQKENI. The length of the CDR3 is 14 residues. The CDR3 region is CASSPPAQRHIQYF. The CDR3, as DNA: TGTGCCAGCTCACCACCGGCCCAGCGACACATTCAGTACTTC.

The rearrangement joins TRBV5-1 to TRBJ1-2, with 7 bases lining up with TRBD1. The V gene's germline CDR1 is SGHRS and CDR2 YFSETQ. With V trimmed by 0 bases and J by 2 bases, 4 bases remained unmatched. The length of the CDR3 is 15 residues. CDR3 nucleotide sequence: TGCGCCAGCAGCTTGGGGACAGGTTTCAACTATGGCTACACCTTC. Translated: CASSLGTGFNYGYTF.

V is TRBV7-3 and J is TRBJ1-3; no firm D call. V was pared by 5 bases and J by 2 bases, with 10 bases between. The CDR3 extends over 14 amino acids. The germline gives CDR1 SGHTA, CDR2 FQGTGA. CDR3 sequence: CASSLLATGNTIYF. Written as DNA, the CDR3 is TGTGCCAGCAGCCTCCTAGCTACTGGAAACACCATATATTTT.

This clone appeared once. This chain connects TRBV27 to TRBJ1-5; no definite D call. Germline CDR1 MNHEY, CDR2 SMNVEV (reference sequence). V shed 4 bases and J shed 2 bases, with 9 bases lying between them. This CDR3 has 14 residues. DNA of the CDR3: TGTGCCAGCAGTTCCTCCCAGGGCAATCAGCCCCAGCATTTT. This encodes CASSSSQGNQPQHF.

V and J are TRBV6-5 and TRBJ1-2; 7 bases agree with TRBD1. This CDR3 has 15 amino acids. Per germline, CDR1 MNHEY and CDR2 SVGAGI. V lost 0 bases, J lost 4 bases, and 5 bases stayed unmatched. Here the CDR3 DNA reads TGTGCCAGCAGTTACTCATACAGGGGTCTCTATGGCTACACCTTC. Translating it yields CASSYSYRGLYGYTF.

J is TRBJ2-2 and V is TRBV5-1; possible D gene TRBD2, 5 bases. CDR3 length equals 14 residues. CDR1 and CDR2 (germline): SGHRS, YFSETQ. Trimming left V 6 bases short and J 5 bases short, with 14 bases between. CDR3 region: CASMGAYRTGELFF. The DNA of the CDR3 is TGCGCCAGCATGGGAGCTTACCGAACCGGGGAGCTGTTTTTT.

The chain has TRBV19 and TRBJ1-1; D is unclear. V was cut by 5 bases and J by 2 bases, with 15 bases left in between. The CDR3 consists of 15 residues. CDR1 is LNHDA, CDR2 SQIVND, per germline (reference sequence). The CDR3 sequence: CASSARYASNTEAFF. The CDR3 region has the DNA TGTGCCAGTAGTGCCAGATATGCCAGTAACACTGAAGCTTTCTTT.

This chain joins TRBV29-1 and TRBJ2-7; 7 bases line up with TRBD1. Unmatched junction bases numbered 9, after V lost 3 bases and J lost 7 bases. CDR3 length equals 13 residues. Germline CDR1 reads SQVTM; CDR2 reads ANQGSEA. The CDR3 nucleotides are TGCAGCGTTGACCCGAGGGGGCCAGGGGAGCAGTACTTC. Translating it yields CSVDPRGPGEQYF.

The chain carries TRBV19 and TRBJ2-3; possibly TRBD2 for D (5 bases). Trimming took 4 bases from V and 2 from J, leaving 7 bases between them. This CDR3 contains 13 residues. Germline assignment: CDR1 LNHDA and CDR2 SQIVND (reference sequence). The CDR3 loop is CASSTGLTDTQYF. The DNA of the CDR3 is TGTGCCAGTAGTACCGGACTCACAGATACGCAGTATTTT.

This chain connects TRBV5-6 to TRBJ2-1; 7 nucleotides agree with TRBD1. Germline lookup yields CDR1 SGHDT and CDR2 YYEEEE. The CDR3 is made up of 16 amino acids. The V and J ends lost 4 bases and 2 bases, in that order; junction bases with no gene match: 9. CDR3: CASSPARQGPYNEQFF. The DNA for the CDR3 is TGTGCCAGCAGCCCGGCCCGACAGGGCCCCTACAATGAGCAGTTCTTC. Drawing the rest from reference TRBV5-6 and TRBJ2-1, the complete variable domain is DAGVTQSPTHLIKTRGQQVTLRCSPKSGHDTVSWYQQALGQGPQFIFQYYEEEERQRGNFPDRFSGHQFPNYSSELNVNALLLGDSALYLCASSPARQGPYNEQFFGPGTRLTVL.

The chain uses TRBV9 and TRBJ2-2; perhaps TRBD1 as D (5 bases). Trimming stripped 3 bases from V and 4 bases from J, with 10 bases between. From germline, CDR1 is SGDLS and CDR2 YYNGEE. The CDR3 is 14 residues long. CDR3 nucleotides: TGTGCCAGCAGCGCACAGGTAGCCACCGGGGAGCTGTTTTTT. Translated, it gives CASSAQVATGELFF. The full variable domain, with the rest looked up from reference TRBV9 and TRBJ2-2, is DSGVTQTPKHLITATGQRVTLRCSPRSGDLSVYWYQQSLDQGLQFLIQYYNGEERAKGNILERFSAQQFPDLHSELNLSSLELGDSALYFCASSAQVATGELFFGEGSRLTVL.

V is TRBV6-6 and J is TRBJ2-1, with 7 bases lining up with TRBD1. V lost 6 bases to trimming and J lost 7 bases; unmatched junction nucleotides: 12. In germline, CDR1 is MNHNY, CDR2 SVGAGI (reference sequence). The CDR3 extends over 15 amino acids. The CDR3 loop reads CASSRRTGPGNEQFF. The DNA of the CDR3 is TGTGCCAGCAGCCGTCGGACAGGCCCGGGGAATGAGCAGTTCTTC.

The rearrangement uses TRBV19 and TRBJ2-7; perhaps TRBD2 as D (6 bases). Germline CDR1 is LNHDA and CDR2 is SQIVND (reference sequence). The V gene lost 5 bases and the J gene lost 2 bases, with 16 bases spanning the gap. This CDR3 has 15 residues. The CDR3 is CASSLRTGLTYEQYF. As DNA, the CDR3 is TGTGCCAGTAGTCTGCGGACGGGACTTACCTACGAGCAGTACTTC.

J is TRBJ1-1 and V is TRBV7-6, with 7 bases that match TRBD1. With V trimmed by 5 bases and J by 11 bases, 11 bases remained unmatched. Germline CDR1 is SGHVS and CDR2 is FNYEAQ. CDR3 length: 13 residues. The DNA of the CDR3 is TGTGCCAGCAGCACGACTAGAGGGGGCTGGGCTTTCTTT. Its protein product is CASSTTRGGWAFF.

The chain carries TRBV5-5 and TRBJ2-7, with 7 positions matching TRBD1. V trimming: 4 bases; J trimming: 4 bases; junction bases outside the gene matches: 8. CDR1 SGHKS and CDR2 YYEKEE come from the germline V gene (reference sequence). The CDR3 covers 14 residues. As DNA, the CDR3 is TGTGCCAGCAGCCCCCCGGACAGGTTTTACGAGCAGTACTTC. The encoded protein is CASSPPDRFYEQYF.

The gene calls are TRBV28 and TRBJ1-1; a possible D gene is TRBD1 (5 bases). V lost 8 bases and J lost 10, with 20 bases in between. The CDR3 consists of 13 residues. Germline V gives CDR1 MDHEN, CDR2 SYDVKM. CDR3 sequence reads: CASGGDGTLVAFF. DNA for the CDR3: TGTGCCAGCGGAGGGGACGGAACGTTGGTAGCTTTCTTT.

The chain has TRBV27 and TRBJ2-7, with a possible D match to TRBD1 (6 bases). The CDR3 is made up of 13 amino acids. Germline assignment: CDR1 MNHEY and CDR2 SMNVEV (reference sequence). Deletions cut 5 bases from V and 2 bases from J, with 10 bases between. CDR3 amino acids: CASSQRTAYEQYF. The CDR3, as DNA: TGTGCCAGCAGTCAAAGGACAGCCTACGAGCAGTACTTC.

The V gene is TRBV5-4, the J gene TRBJ2-5; TRBD1 agrees at 7 bases. The CDR3 runs to 13 residues. CDR1 is SGHNT and CDR2 is YYREEE in the germline V gene (reference sequence). V gave up 0 bases and J gave up 4 bases; unmatched junction bases: 0. CDR3 loop: CASSLDRGETQYF. The CDR3 DNA sequence: TGTGCCAGCAGCTTGGACAGGGGAGAGACCCAGTACTTC.

The chain uses TRBV6-4 and TRBJ2-1, with 10 positions matching TRBD1. This CDR3 has 18 residues. Germline CDR1 is MRHNA and CDR2 is SNTAGT. With V trimmed by 7 bases and J by 0 bases, 12 bases remained unmatched. Written as DNA, the CDR3 is TGTGCCAGCAATCCCGGGACAGGGGTAGAGAGCTCCTACAATGAGCAGTTCTTC. Translation: CASNPGTGVESSYNEQFF.

This rearrangement joins TRBV27 to TRBJ2-2; D is uncertain. Trimming left V 2 bases short and J 4 bases short, with 5 bases between. Germline values: CDR1 MNHEY, CDR2 SMNVEV (reference sequence). This CDR3 spans 13 amino acids. Written as DNA, the CDR3 is TGTGCCAGCAGTTTACGGGTCACCGGGGAGCTGTTTTTT. Protein: CASSLRVTGELFF.

V usage is TRBV7-8 and J usage is TRBJ2-7; D is unclear. V lost 2 bases and J lost 0, with 8 bases in between. This CDR3 is built from 14 residues. Germline values: CDR1 SGHVS, CDR2 FQNEAQ. Written as DNA, the CDR3 is TGTGCCAGCAGCTTATTCGCCAGCTCCTACGAGCAGTACTTC. It codes for CASSLFASSYEQYF.

The chain recombines TRBV27 with TRBJ1-1; 7 bases line up with TRBD1. With V trimmed by 8 bases and J by 9 bases, 9 bases remained unmatched. Germline assignment: CDR1 MNHEY and CDR2 SMNVEV (reference sequence). The CDR3 runs 12 residues. CDR3 sequence reads: CASGDRAGKAFF. CDR3 sequence (DNA): TGTGCCAGCGGTGACAGGGCAGGCAAAGCTTTCTTT.

This chain's CDR3 is CASSLTEETQYF. In DNA form, the CDR3 reads TGCGCCAGCAGCTTAACAGAGGAGACCCAGTACTTC. The chain uses TRBV5-1 and TRBJ2-5; D call uncertain. Germline V gene lookup returns CDR1 SGHRS and CDR2 YFSETQ. Trimming took 2 bases from V and 5 from J, leaving 7 bases between them. There are 12 residues in the CDR3.

The chain combines TRBV21-1 with TRBJ1-1. TRBV21-1 is given as a pseudogene. The CDR3 runs to 17 residues. In nucleotides, the CDR3 is TGTGCCAGCAGCAAACAAAAAAGTTACGGCGGTAGCACTGAAGCTTTCTTT. Its protein is CASSKQKSYGGSTEAFF.

The chain is built from TRBV7-8 and TRBJ1-2; 10 nucleotides agree with TRBD1. This CDR3 is 14 amino acids long. With V trimmed by 1 base and J by 8 bases, 4 bases remained unmatched. Per the germline V gene, CDR1 is SGHVS and CDR2 is FQNEAQ. As DNA, the CDR3 is TGTGCCAGCAGCTTAGGACAGGGGGCGAGCGGCTACACCTTC. Translation gives CASSLGQGASGYTF.